What follows are 3 T cell receptor beta chains derived from one specimen sequenced in a study of cytomegalovirus exposure and HLA in healthy donors. Both 60 Vbeta primers and 13 Jbeta primers went into the PCR. The table came from immunoSEQ multiplex PCR; TCRdb's copy has only in-frame clones and leaves some out. The sample shows 100,000 to 150,000 clones, 73% of them seen only once. Sequenced material: PBMCs. These receptors came from a man aged 55-75 years in good health and CMV-seropositive.

In this sample, this clone turned up a few times. The V call is TRBV11-2, the J call TRBJ1-1, with 7 bases aligning to TRBD1. After removal of 3 bases from V and 11 bases from J, the junction contained 6 bases not matched to a gene. The length of the CDR3 is 12 residues. Germline V CDR1 and CDR2: SGHAT, FQNNGV. The CDR3 loop is CASSLSTGVAFF. The CDR3 region has the DNA TGTGCCAGCAGCTTGTCCACAGGGGTTGCTTTCTTT.

The rearrangement uses TRBV30 and TRBJ2-1; unclear D gene. Trimming pared 4 bases from V and 10 bases from J, leaving 11 bases between. The CDR3 loop spans 11 amino acids. Germline V gene lookup returns CDR1 GTSNPN and CDR2 SVGIG (reference sequence). This CDR3 is CAWTGWHEQFF. The CDR3 DNA reads as TGTGCCTGGACCGGGTGGCACGAGCAGTTCTTC.

V gene TRBV2 combines with J gene TRBJ1-1; possible D gene TRBD1, 6 bases. Trimming stripped 6 bases from V and 5 bases from J, with 16 bases between. CDR1 and CDR2 from the germline V gene are SNHLY and FYNNEI. This CDR3 is built from 14 residues. CDR3 sequence reads: CASSHRVVATEAFF. CDR3 DNA: TGTGCCAGCAGCCACAGGGTAGTGGCAACTGAAGCTTTCTTT.